Detailed here is one T cell receptor beta chain. Its antigen is unidentified. The CDR3 is 14 amino acids. Germline-derived CDR1 and CDR2 are MDHEN and SYDVKM. V lost 3 bases, J lost 5 bases, and 13 bases lay in between. The data stem from a study of T cell responses to AZD1222 COVID-19 vaccine. General study points: White British donors predominated, females outnumbered males, and clonal diversity was possibly underestimated. Within unmutated variant regions lay the reported targets of nearly half of spike-specific TCRs. Repertoires in all cases were sampled only once the peak T cell response had passed.

Produced via immunoSEQ multiplex PCR; TCRdb's table is partial and in-frame only. The table shows 150,000 to 200,000 clones, with about 94% occurring only once. Sequences were derived from peripheral blood, sampled on day 0 of AZD1222 vaccination. This clonotype was obtained from an adult in good health. This chain links TRBV28 with TRBJ2-5, with a possible D match to TRBD1 (6 bases). CDR3 protein: CASSFRGVFETQYF. CDR3 bases: TGTGCCAGCAGTTTCAGGGGCGTTTTTGAGACCCAGTACTTC.